This T cell receptor (beta chain) originates from a study of blood T cell repertoires in COVID-19. Study overall: Spain, Italy and the United States supplied samples that represented acute and convalescent COVID-19. In each case, the material was cDNA or gDNA derived from T cells, B-cell-depleted T cells, or PBMCs.

Only in-frame clones appear in the TCRdb table, and some are missing; sequencing was by immunoSEQ multiplex PCR. The table has 55,000 to 70,000 clones, around 86% seen once. The CDR3 covers 15 residues. V lost 3 bases to trimming and J lost 2 bases; unmatched junction nucleotides: 5. Germline V gives CDR1 LNHDA, CDR2 SQIVND (reference sequence). The chain links TRBV19 to TRBJ2-3; TRBD1 agrees at 7 bases. The source material was peripheral blood. This clonotype was sampled from a woman under 30 with acute or convalescent COVID-19. CDR3 sequence reads: CASSIEGQNTDTQYF. The CDR3 DNA is TGTGCCAGTAGTATCGAGGGACAGAACACAGATACGCAGTATTTT.